This T cell receptor beta chain was identified in a study of STAT5B mutations in CD4+ large granular lymphocyte leukemia. Study background: The CDR3 'QG' motif was associated with a particular HLA allele among healthy donors.

Findings of the study overall: Main leukemic clonotypes were patient-specific, but 25% appeared at low frequency elsewhere. The CD4+ versus CD8+ T-LGLL clonality difference may reflect limited sample size.

In regard to this clone: Antigen unknown.

Assay used: immunoSEQ multiplex PCR; TCRdb lists only in-frame clones, some missing. The data hold tens of thousands of clones, with roughly 75% observed a single time. The sequence derives from a human donor in good health. The specimen sequenced was CD4+ T cells from blood buffy coats.

As DNA, the CDR3 is TGCAGCGTTCCGCACCCCCTCCAAGAGACCCAGTACTTC. This translates into CSVPHPLQETQYF. The chain employs TRBV29-1 and TRBJ2-5; D not certain. The CDR3 length is 13 residues. The V and J ends lost 5 bases and 1 base respectively, with 11 bases between them. CDR1 and CDR2 from the germline V gene are SQVTM and ANQGSEA.